The T cell receptor (beta chain) under discussion was sequenced for a study of blood T cell repertoires in COVID-19. As originally analysed: Amplification of reference gene primers provided the estimated nucleated cell counts. Only in-frame clones appear in the TCRdb table, and some are missing; sequencing was by immunoSEQ multiplex PCR. The V and J calls and clone size were taken over from that table, and D and trimming were inferred from the DNA. The top ten hold 10% of the sample, which has around 58,000 clones, roughly 91% seen once. Symptom resolution, clearance, or two negative PCRs marked donors in Cohort 3 as recovered. CDR3 length equals 13 residues. Germline V CDR1 and CDR2: SSHAT, FNYEAQ (reference sequence). J lost 5 bases, V lost 5 bases, and 6 bases had no gene match.

The sequenced sample was PBMCs or T cells enriched from blood (not recorded which). The genes are TRBV7-7 and TRBJ2-7, with 7 bases matching TRBD1. This clonotype was sampled from a woman between 40 and 55 years old who had recovered from COVID-19. The CDR3 DNA reads as TGTGCCAGCAGCCAAGACAGGGACCACGAGCAGTACTTC. Its protein is CASSQDRDHEQYF.